This T cell receptor (beta chain) was obtained from a study of neoadjuvant anti-PD-1 for oral cavity cancer. Time point described: after neoadjuvant nivolumab, at surgical resection. Assay used: immunoSEQ multiplex PCR; TCRdb lists only in-frame clones, some missing. The profile shows around 67,000 clones, roughly nine tenths of them singletons. Study findings and constraints: Treg/Th17 ratio rose with pretreatment blood and fell with post-treatment tumor TCRbeta clonality.

CDR1 SGHAT and CDR2 FQDESV come from the germline V gene (reference sequence). Trimming removed 6 bases from V and 7 bases from J; junction bases left unmatched: 6. This CDR3 contains 13 residues. As regards this clone: What it binds is not known.

This chain joins TRBV11-1 and TRBJ2-1; 7 bases match TRBD1. This receptor was identified in a person aged 35 to 85 with oral cavity squamous cell carcinoma. Sequences were derived from PBMCs, sampled after nivolumab (anti-PD-1) treatment. The CDR3 sequence: CASRPTGDNEQFF. CDR3 bases: TGTGCCAGCAGACCTACAGGGGATAATGAGCAGTTCTTC.